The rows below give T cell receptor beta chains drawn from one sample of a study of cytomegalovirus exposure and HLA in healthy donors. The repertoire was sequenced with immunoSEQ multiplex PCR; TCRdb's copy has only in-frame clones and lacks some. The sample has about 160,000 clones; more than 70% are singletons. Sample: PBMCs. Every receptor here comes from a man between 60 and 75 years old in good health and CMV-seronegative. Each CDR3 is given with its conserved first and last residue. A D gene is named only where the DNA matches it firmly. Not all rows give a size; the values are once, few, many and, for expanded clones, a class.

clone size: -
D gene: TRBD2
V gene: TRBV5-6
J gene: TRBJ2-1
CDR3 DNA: TGTGCCAGCAGCTTGTCGCGGGAGGAGGAGTTCTTC
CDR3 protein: CASSLSREEEFF

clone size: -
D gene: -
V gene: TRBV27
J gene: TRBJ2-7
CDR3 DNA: TGTGCCAGCAGTTTTAGTCCCGCGGCGGGACTGGGTGTGCAGTACTTC
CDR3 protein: CASSFSPAAGLGVQYF

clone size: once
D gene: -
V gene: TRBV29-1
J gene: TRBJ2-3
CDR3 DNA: TGCAGCGTTGATGCAGGGGTTAGCACAGATACGCAGTATTTT
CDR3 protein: CSVDAGVSTDTQYF

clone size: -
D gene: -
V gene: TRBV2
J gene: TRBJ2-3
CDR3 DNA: TGTGCCAGCCGGGTATCCGGCACAGATACGCAGTATTTT
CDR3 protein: CASRVSGTDTQYF

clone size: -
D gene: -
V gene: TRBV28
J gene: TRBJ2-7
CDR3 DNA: TGTGCCAGCAGCCGACAGGTAACCTACGAGCAGTACTTC
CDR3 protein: CASSRQVTYEQYF

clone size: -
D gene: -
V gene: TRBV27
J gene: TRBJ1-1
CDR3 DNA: TGTGCCAGCAGTTTTCAACAGGGTCTCGGTCCCTCTGAAGCTTTCTTT
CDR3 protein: CASSFQQGLGPSEAFF

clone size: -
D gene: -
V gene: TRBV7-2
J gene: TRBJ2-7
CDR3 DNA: TGTGCCAGCAGCAGACAGGATTCTGTGTACGAGCAGTACTTC
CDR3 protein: CASSRQDSVYEQYF

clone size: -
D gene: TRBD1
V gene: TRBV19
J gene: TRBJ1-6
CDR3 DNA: TGTGCCAGTAGTGGAACCTCGGGACAGGGAGATTCACCCCTCCACTTT
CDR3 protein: CASSGTSGQGDSPLHF

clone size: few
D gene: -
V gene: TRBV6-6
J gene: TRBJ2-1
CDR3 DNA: TGTGCCAGCAGTTACTCAGGGACTTTCATCAATGAGCAGTTCTTC
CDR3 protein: CASSYSGTFINEQFF

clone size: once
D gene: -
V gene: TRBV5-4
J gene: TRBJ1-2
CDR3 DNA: TGTGCCAGCAGCTTGGACGGGGCGGGGTTTGGCTACACCTTC
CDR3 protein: CASSLDGAGFGYTF

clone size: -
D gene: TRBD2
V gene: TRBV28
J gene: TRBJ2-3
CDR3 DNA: TGTGCCGCGGCGGGAGGGTCTTCGGGCACAGATACGCAGTATTTT
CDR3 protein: CAAAGGSSGTDTQYF

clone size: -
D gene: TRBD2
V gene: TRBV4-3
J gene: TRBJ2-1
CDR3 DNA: TGCGCCAGCAGCCAAGAAAGTTACGGTGGCGGGAGGGAGCAGTTCTTC
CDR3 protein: CASSQESYGGGREQFF

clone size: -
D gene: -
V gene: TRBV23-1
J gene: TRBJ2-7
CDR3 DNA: TGCGCCAGCAGTCAACCTTCCCCCCGACAGATGAGCTACGAGCAGTACTTC
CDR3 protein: CASSQPSPRQMSYEQYF

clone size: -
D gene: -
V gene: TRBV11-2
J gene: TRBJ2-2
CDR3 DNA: TGTGCCAGCCGGCTACAGTTCTCCGGGGAGCTGTTTTTT
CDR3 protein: CASRLQFSGELFF

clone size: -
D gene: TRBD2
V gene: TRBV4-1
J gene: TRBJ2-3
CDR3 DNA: TGCGCCAGCATGTCTTTTTTCGGAGGGAGGGCCGGCCCAGATACGCAGTATTTT
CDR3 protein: CASMSFFGGRAGPDTQYF

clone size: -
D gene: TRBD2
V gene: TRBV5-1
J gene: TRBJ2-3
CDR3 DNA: TGCGCCAGCAGCTTGGCCGGTAGCGGGAGCACAGATACGCAGTATTTT
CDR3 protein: CASSLAGSGSTDTQYF

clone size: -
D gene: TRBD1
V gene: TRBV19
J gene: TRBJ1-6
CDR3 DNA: TGTGCCAGTAGTCTCGGACAGGGAGGATATTCACCCCTCCACTTT
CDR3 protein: CASSLGQGGYSPLHF

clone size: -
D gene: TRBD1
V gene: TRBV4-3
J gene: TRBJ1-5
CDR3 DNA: TGCGCCAGCAGCCAAGAGAGGACAGGGTGGAGGCAGCCCCAGCATTTT
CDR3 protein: CASSQERTGWRQPQHF

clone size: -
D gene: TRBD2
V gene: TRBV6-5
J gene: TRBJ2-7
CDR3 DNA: TGTGCCAGCAGTTACAGCGGGAGGGGATTTTCCGAGCAGTACTTC
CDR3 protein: CASSYSGRGFSEQYF

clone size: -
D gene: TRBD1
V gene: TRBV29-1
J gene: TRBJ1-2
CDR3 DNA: TGCAGCGTCGACGTTCCGAATGGACAGGGAAACTATGGCTACACCTTC
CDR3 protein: CSVDVPNGQGNYGYTF

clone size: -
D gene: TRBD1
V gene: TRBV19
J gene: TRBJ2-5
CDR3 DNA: TGTGCCAGTAGTAGGATCACAGGGGATCGGGAGACCCAGTACTTC
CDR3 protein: CASSRITGDRETQYF

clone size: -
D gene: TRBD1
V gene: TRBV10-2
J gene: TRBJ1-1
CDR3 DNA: TGCGCCAGCACCCGACAGGGCTCTGAAGCTTTCTTT
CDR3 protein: CASTRQGSEAFF

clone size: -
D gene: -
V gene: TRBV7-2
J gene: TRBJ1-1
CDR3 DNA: TGTGCCAGCAGCTTAGTCGGGGAAGCTTTCTTT
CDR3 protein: CASSLVGEAFF

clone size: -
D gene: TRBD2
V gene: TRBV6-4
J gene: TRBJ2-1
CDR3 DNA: TGTGCCAGCAGTGAAATGGCGGGGGGAGATTACAATGAGCAGTTCTTC
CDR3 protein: CASSEMAGGDYNEQFF

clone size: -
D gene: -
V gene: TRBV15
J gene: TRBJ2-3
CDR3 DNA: TGTGCCACCAGCAGAGATGGAGCAGGGTACACAGATACGCAGTATTTT
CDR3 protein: CATSRDGAGYTDTQYF

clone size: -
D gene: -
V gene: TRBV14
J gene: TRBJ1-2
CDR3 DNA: TGTGCCAGCAGCCAACAGCGAAACCACAACTATGGCTACACCTTC
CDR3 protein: CASSQQRNHNYGYTF

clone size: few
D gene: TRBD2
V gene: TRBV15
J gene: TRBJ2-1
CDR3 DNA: TGTGCCACCAGCGGATGGGTTAGCGGGGGGGCCACCTACAATGAGCAGTTCTTC
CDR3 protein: CATSGWVSGGATYNEQFF

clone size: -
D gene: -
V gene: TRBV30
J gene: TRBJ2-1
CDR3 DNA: TGTGCCTGGAACAGGGAAGGGGGTTACAATGAGCAGTTCTTC
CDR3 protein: CAWNREGGYNEQFF

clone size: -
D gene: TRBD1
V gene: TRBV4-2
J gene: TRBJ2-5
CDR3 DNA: TGTGCCAGCAGCCGAGAGGGACAGGCGGCGGAGACCCAGTACTTC
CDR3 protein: CASSREGQAAETQYF

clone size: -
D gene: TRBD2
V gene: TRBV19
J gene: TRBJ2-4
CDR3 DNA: TGTGCCAGTAGTATAGTTGGGCTAGCGGGGGGGATTCGAGAAAACATTCAGTACTTC
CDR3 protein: CASSIVGLAGGIRENIQYF

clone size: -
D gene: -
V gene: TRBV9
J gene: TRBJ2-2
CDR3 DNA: TGTGCCAGCAGCGCTTCGAACACCGGGGAGCTGTTTTTT
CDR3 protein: CASSASNTGELFF

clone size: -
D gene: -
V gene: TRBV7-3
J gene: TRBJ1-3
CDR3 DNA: TGTGCCAGCAGCCCACGTGGGCAAGGAAACACCATATATTTT
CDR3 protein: CASSPRGQGNTIYF

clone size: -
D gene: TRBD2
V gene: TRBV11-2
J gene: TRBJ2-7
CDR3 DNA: TGTGCCAGCAGCTTTGTGGGCGGGGGGCACGAGCAGTACTTC
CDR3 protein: CASSFVGGGHEQYF

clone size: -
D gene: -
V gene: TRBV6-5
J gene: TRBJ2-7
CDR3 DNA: TGTGCCAGCAGACCTCCAGGGGCCTCGACTGGGGAGCAGTACTTC
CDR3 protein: CASRPPGASTGEQYF

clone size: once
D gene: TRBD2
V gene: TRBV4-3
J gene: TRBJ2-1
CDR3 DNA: TGCGCCAGCAGCCAAGATATAGAGCGGGAGATCCCCCATGAGCAGTTCTTC
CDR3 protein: CASSQDIEREIPHEQFF

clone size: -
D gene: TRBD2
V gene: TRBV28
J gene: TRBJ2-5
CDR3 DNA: TGTGCCAGCAGTTCCTGGACTAGCGGACTTCAAAAAGAGACCCAGTACTTC
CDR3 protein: CASSSWTSGLQKETQYF

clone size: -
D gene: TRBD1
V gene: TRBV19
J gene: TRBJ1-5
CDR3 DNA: TGTGCCAGTAGTATCCTCCGGGACAGGGCTCAGCCCCAGCATTTT
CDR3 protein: CASSILRDRAQPQHF

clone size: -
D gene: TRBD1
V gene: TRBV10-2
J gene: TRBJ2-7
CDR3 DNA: TGCGCCAGCAGGAGGGGGACAGAGGCCTACGAGCAGTACTTC
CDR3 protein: CASRRGTEAYEQYF

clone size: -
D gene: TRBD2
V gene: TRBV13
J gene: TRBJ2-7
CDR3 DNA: TGTGCCAGCAGCCCCGGTGGAGCGGGAGGTTACGAGCAGTACTTC
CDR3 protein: CASSPGGAGGYEQYF

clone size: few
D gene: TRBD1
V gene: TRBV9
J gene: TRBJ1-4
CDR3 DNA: TGTGCCAGCAGCGCTGACAGGGATAATGAAAAACTGTTTTTT
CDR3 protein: CASSADRDNEKLFF

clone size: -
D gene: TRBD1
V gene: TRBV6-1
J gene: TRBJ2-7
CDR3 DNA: TGTGCCAGCAGTTTACAGGGGCGCTACGAGCAGTACTTC
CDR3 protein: CASSLQGRYEQYF

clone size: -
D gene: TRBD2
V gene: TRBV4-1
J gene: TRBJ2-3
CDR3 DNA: TGCGCCAGCAGGACTAGCGGCAGCACAGATACGCAGTATTTT
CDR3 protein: CASRTSGSTDTQYF

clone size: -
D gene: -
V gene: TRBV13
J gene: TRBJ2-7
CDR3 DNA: TGTGCCAGCAGCTTAGGCCTGGGGGGTTGGTCCTACGAGCAGTACTTC
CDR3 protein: CASSLGLGGWSYEQYF